These 10 T cell receptor beta chains were all obtained from the same sample, sequenced in a study of blood T cell repertoires in COVID-19. This table comes from immunoSEQ multiplex PCR, and its TCRdb copy is limited to in-frame clones, with some not included. The data show tens of thousands of clones, around 90% seen once. The sample was peripheral blood. Every receptor here comes from a human donor with active COVID-19. The donor label of this sample is uncertain.

The V and J genes are TRBV5-5 and TRBJ2-3; the match to TRBD2 covers 14 bases. Germline V gene data show CDR1 as SGHKS and CDR2 as YYEKEE (reference sequence). J gave up 3 bases and V 4 bases, and 4 bases lay outside the gene matches. The CDR3 loop spans 16 amino acids. In DNA form, the CDR3 reads TGTGCCAGCAGCCTAGGACTAGCGGGAGGTACAGATACGCAGTATTTT. Amino acids: CASSLGLAGGTDTQYF. The full variable domain, completed using reference TRBV5-5 and TRBJ2-3, is DAGVTQSPTHLIKTRGQQVTLRCSPISGHKSVSWYQQVLGQGPQFIFQYYEKEERGRGNFPDRFSARQFPNYSSELNVNALLLGDSALYLCASSLGLAGGTDTQYFGPGTRLTVL.

The chain is built from TRBV28 and TRBJ1-3, with a tentative D call TRBD1 (5 bases). This CDR3 spans 14 amino acids. The V end was cut by 3 bases, the J end by 2 bases, with 8 bases between. Germline CDR1 and CDR2: MDHEN and SYDVKM. DNA of the CDR3: TGTGCCAGCAGTTTCGAAGGGGCTGGAAACACCATATATTTT. This codes for CASSFEGAGNTIYF.

The rearrangement joins TRBV5-6 to TRBJ1-5; no clear D. Trimming pared 0 bases from V and 3 bases from J, leaving 7 bases between. Germline assignment: CDR1 SGHDT and CDR2 YYEEEE. There are 14 residues in the CDR3. As DNA, the CDR3 is TGTGCCAGCAGCTTGGGACGGGTCAATCAGCCCCAGCATTTT. Translating it yields CASSLGRVNQPQHF.

This clone occurred once. The chain combines TRBV6-6 with TRBJ1-2; 9 bases agree with TRBD1. The germline V gene has CDR1 MNHNY and CDR2 SVGAGI (reference sequence). The CDR3 contains 13 residues. The V gene end was trimmed by 6 bases and the J gene end by 4 bases; junction bases not matched to a gene: 3. In DNA, the CDR3 is TGTGCCAGCAGCCAGGGACAGGGCTATGGCTACACCTTC. Its protein is CASSQGQGYGYTF.

The chain uses TRBV14 and TRBJ1-2; 9 bases are shared with TRBD1. CDR3 size: 14 residues. Trimming took 6 bases from V and 2 from J; bases not matched to a gene: 4. Germline assignment: CDR1 SGHDN and CDR2 FVKESK. CDR3 in amino acids: CASSPDRGNYGYTF. The DNA of the CDR3 is TGTGCCAGCAGTCCGGACAGGGGCAACTATGGCTACACCTTC.

The rearrangement uses TRBV27 and TRBJ1-1; possible D gene TRBD1, 5 bases. Germline CDR1 MNHEY, CDR2 SMNVEV (reference sequence). This CDR3 has 14 residues. The V and J ends lost 5 bases and 0 bases respectively, with 10 bases between them. CDR3: CASSDSYMNTEAFF. In DNA, the CDR3 is TGTGCCAGCAGTGACAGTTACATGAACACTGAAGCTTTCTTT.

This chain uses TRBV29-1 with TRBJ1-4, with D hard to call. CDR1 and CDR2 from the germline V gene are SQVTM and ANQGSEA. The CDR3 contains 13 residues. Trimming took off 1 base at V and 8 bases at J, with 11 bases between the two ends. This CDR3 reads CSVEVPAEEKLFF. As DNA, the CDR3 is TGCAGCGTTGAAGTCCCCGCGGAGGAAAAACTGTTTTTT. The full variable domain, its missing parts supplied by reference TRBV29-1 and TRBJ1-4, is SAVISQKPSRDICQRGTSLTIQCQVDSQVTMMFWYRQQPGQSLTLIATANQGSEATYESGFVIDKFPISRPNLTFSTLTVSNMSPEDSSIYLCSVEVPAEEKLFFGSGTQLSVL.

V and J are TRBV6-5 and TRBJ2-3, with D possibly TRBD1 on 5 matching bases. This CDR3 is built from 14 residues. V lost 5 bases and J 2 bases, leaving 11 bases between the germline ends. Germline V CDR1 and CDR2: MNHEY, SVGAGI. The CDR3 sequence: CASSRGIFTDTQYF. The CDR3 DNA follows: TGTGCCAGCAGTAGGGGAATCTTCACAGATACGCAGTATTTT.

The rearrangement links TRBV23-1 to TRBJ1-2; D unclear. TRBV23-1 is assigned to the ORF class and has an uncertain function. This CDR3 comprises 12 residues. V lost 6 bases, J lost 4 bases, and 9 bases lay in between. CDR3 sequence (DNA): TGCGCCAGCAGACAGAACGTCTATGGCTACACCTTC. It codes for CASRQNVYGYTF.

The chain has TRBV7-2 and TRBJ1-2, with D perhaps matching TRBD1 (5 bases). Germline assignment: CDR1 SGHTA and CDR2 FQGNSA. The CDR3 consists of 13 residues. Trimming shortened V by 3 bases and J by 8 bases, and 13 bases separated the two germline ends. CDR3 residues: CASSLAGESGYTF. The CDR3 DNA reads TGTGCCAGCAGCTTGGCGGGGGAGTCAGGCTACACCTTC.